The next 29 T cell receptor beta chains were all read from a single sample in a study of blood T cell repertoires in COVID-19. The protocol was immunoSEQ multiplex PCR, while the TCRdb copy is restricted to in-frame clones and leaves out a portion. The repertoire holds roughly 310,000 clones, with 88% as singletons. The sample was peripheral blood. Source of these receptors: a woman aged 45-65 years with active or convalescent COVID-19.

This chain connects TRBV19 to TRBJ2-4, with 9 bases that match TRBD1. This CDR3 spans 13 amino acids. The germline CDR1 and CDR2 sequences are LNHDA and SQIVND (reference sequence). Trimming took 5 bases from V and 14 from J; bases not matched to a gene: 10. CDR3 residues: CASSSDGTGREYF. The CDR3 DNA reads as TGTGCCAGTAGTTCAGACGGGACAGGGAGGGAGTACTTC.

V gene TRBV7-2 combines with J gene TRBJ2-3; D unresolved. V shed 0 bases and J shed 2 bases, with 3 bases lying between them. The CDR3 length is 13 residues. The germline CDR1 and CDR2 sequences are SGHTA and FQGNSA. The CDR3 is CASSLANTDTQYF. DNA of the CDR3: TGTGCCAGCAGCTTAGCTAACACAGATACGCAGTATTTT.

The CDR3 sequence is CASSQVGTGNYGYTF. DNA for the CDR3: TGCGCCAGCAGCCAAGTAGGGACAGGGAACTATGGCTACACCTTC. This sequence joins TRBV4-1 and TRBJ1-2; 9 positions agree with TRBD1. Losses at the gene ends were 1 base for V and 2 bases for J; bases not matched to a gene: 2. Germline V gene data show CDR1 as MGHRA and CDR2 as YSYEKL. The CDR3 covers 15 residues.

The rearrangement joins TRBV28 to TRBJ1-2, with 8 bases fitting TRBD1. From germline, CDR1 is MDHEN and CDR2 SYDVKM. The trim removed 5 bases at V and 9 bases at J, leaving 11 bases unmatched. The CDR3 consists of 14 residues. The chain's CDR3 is CASSRQGIYVSYTF. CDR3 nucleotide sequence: TGTGCCAGCAGTCGACAGGGGATCTATGTTAGCTACACCTTC.

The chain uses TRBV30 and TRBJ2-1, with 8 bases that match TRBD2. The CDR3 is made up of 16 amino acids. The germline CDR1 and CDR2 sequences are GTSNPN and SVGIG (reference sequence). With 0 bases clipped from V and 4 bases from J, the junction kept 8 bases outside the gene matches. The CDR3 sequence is CAWSVGSSGAYNEQFF. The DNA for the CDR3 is TGTGCCTGGAGTGTCGGGAGTAGCGGGGCATACAATGAGCAGTTCTTC.

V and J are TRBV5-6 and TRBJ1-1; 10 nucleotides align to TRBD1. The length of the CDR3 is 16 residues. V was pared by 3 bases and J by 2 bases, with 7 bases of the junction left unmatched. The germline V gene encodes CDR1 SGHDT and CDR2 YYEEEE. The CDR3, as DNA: TGTGCCAGCAGCTGGGACAGGGGCTTGTTTAACACTGAAGCTTTCTTT. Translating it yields CASSWDRGLFNTEAFF.

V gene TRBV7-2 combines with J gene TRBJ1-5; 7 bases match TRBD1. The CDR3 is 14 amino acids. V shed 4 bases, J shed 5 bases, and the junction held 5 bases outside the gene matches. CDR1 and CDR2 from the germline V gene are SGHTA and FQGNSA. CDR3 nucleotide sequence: TGTGCCAGCAGCTCAGGGGGGAAATATCAGCCCCAGCATTTT. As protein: CASSSGGKYQPQHF.

This CDR3 reads CASSPASGTTPKQFF. The DNA of the CDR3 is TGTGCCAGCAGCCCAGCGTCCGGGACTACCCCTAAGCAGTTCTTC. The chain employs TRBV7-8 and TRBJ2-1, with TRBD2 matching over 7 bases. The CDR3 extends over 15 amino acids. Per the germline V gene, CDR1 is SGHVS and CDR2 is FQNEAQ. V dropped 5 bases and J dropped 11; count of bases not matched to a gene: 15.

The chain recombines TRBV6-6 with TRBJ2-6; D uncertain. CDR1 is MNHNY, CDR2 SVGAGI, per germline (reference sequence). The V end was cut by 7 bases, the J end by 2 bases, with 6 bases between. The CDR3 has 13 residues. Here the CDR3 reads CASTSTGANVLTF. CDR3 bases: TGTGCCAGCACATCCACTGGGGCCAACGTCCTGACTTTC.

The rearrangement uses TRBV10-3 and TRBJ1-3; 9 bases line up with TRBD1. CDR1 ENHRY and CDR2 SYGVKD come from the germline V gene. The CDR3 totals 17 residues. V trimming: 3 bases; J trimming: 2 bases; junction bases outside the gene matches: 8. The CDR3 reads CAISEFRGTGPGNTIYF. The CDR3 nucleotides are TGTGCCATCAGTGAATTCCGGGGGACAGGGCCTGGAAACACCATATATTTT.

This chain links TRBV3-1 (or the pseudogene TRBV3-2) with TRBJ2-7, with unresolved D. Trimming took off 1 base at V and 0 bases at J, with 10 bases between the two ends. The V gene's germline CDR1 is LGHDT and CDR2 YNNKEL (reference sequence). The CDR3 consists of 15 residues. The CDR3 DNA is TGTGCCAGCAGCCAAGTAGGAGAGACCTCCTACGAGCAGTACTTC. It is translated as CASSQVGETSYEQYF.

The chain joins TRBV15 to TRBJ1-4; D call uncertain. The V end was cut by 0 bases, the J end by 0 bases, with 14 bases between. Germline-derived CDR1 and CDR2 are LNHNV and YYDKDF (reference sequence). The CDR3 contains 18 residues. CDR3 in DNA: TGTGCCACCAGCAGAGATCTTGCAATCGGGGCAACTAATGAAAAACTGTTTTTT. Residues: CATSRDLAIGATNEKLFF.

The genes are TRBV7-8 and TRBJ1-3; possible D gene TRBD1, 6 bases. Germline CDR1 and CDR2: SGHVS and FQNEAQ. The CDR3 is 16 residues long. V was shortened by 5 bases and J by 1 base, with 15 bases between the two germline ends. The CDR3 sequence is CASSPGGQTSGNTIYF. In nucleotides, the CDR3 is TGTGCCAGCAGCCCGGGGGGGCAGACGTCTGGAAACACCATATATTTT.

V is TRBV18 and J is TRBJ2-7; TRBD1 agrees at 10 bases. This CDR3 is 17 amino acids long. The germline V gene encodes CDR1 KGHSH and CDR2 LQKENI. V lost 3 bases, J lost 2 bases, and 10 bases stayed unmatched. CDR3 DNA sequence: TGTGCCAGCTCACCTCTTGGGCCGGGACAGGGGCCCTACGAGCAGTACTTC. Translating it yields CASSPLGPGQGPYEQYF.

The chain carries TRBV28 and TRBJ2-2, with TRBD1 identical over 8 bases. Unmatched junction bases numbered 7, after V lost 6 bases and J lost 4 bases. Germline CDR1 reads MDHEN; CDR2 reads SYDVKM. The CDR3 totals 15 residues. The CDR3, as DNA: TGTGCCAGCAGCAAGGACAGGGCGGGCACCGGGGAGCTGTTTTTT. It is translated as CASSKDRAGTGELFF.

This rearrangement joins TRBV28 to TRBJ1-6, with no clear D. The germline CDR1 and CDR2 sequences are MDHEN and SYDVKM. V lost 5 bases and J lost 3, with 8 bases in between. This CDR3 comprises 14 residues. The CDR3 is CASSGGIYNSPLHF. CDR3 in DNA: TGTGCCAGCAGTGGCGGTATCTATAATTCACCCCTCCACTTT.

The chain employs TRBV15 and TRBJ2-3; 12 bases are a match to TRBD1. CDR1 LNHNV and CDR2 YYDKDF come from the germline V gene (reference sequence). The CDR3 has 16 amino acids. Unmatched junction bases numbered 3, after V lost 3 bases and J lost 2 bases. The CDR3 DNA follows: TGTGCCACCAGCAGGGGGGACAGGGGGCTCACAGATACGCAGTATTTT. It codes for CATSRGDRGLTDTQYF.

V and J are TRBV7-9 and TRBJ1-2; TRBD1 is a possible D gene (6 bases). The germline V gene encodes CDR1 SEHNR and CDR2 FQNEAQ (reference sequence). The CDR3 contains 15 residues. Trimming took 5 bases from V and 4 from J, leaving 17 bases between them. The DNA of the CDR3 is TGTGCCAGCAGCCCCTCCTGGGGGCAGATCTATGGCTACACCTTC. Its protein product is CASSPSWGQIYGYTF.

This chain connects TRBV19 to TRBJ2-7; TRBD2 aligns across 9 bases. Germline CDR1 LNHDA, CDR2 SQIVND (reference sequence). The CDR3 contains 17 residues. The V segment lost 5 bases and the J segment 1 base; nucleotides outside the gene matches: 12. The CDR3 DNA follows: TGTGCCAGTAGTGCCGAGACTAGCGGAACGGTTTCCTACGAGCAGTACTTC. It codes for CASSAETSGTVSYEQYF.

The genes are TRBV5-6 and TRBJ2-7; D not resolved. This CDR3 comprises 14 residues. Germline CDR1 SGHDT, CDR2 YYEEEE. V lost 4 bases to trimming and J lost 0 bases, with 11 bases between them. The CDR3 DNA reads TGTGCCAGCAGCCGCGACTCCAACTCCTACGAGCAGTACTTC. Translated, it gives CASSRDSNSYEQYF. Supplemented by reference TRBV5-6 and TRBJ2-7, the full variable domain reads DAGVTQSPTHLIKTRGQQVTLRCSPKSGHDTVSWYQQALGQGPQFIFQYYEEEERQRGNFPDRFSGHQFPNYSSELNVNALLLGDSALYLCASSRDSNSYEQYFGPGTRLTVT.

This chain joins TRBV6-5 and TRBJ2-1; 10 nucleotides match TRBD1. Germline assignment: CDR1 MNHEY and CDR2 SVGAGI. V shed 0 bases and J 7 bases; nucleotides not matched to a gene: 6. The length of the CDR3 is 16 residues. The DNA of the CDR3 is TGTGCCAGCAGTTACTCGGGGACAGGGGTACAGAATGAGCAGTTCTTC. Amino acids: CASSYSGTGVQNEQFF.

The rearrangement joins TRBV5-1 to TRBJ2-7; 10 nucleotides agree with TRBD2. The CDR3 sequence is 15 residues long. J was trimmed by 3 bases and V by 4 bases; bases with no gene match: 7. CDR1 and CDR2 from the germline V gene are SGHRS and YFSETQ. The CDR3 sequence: CASSPTGTSVYEQYF. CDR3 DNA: TGCGCCAGCAGCCCAACCGGGACTAGCGTCTACGAGCAGTACTTC.

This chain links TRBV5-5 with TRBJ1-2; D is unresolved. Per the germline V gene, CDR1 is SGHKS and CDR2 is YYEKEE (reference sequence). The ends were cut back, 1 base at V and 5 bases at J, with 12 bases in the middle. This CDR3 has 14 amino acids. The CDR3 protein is CASSLLLPAYGYTF. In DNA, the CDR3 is TGTGCCAGCAGCTTGTTGCTCCCAGCGTATGGCTACACCTTC.

In nucleotides, the CDR3 is TGTGCCTGGAGTCGCGGGACAGGGCCTGAAAAACTGTTTTTT. The encoded protein is CAWSRGTGPEKLFF. The chain combines TRBV30 with TRBJ1-4, with 9 nucleotides matching TRBD1. V dropped 2 bases and J dropped 7; count of bases not matched to a gene: 5. The CDR3 runs to 14 residues. The V gene's germline CDR1 is GTSNPN and CDR2 SVGIG (reference sequence).

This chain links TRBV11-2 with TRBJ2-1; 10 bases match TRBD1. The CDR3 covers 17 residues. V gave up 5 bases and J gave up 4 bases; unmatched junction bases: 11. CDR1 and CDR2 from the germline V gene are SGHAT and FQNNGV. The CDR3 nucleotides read TGTGCCAGCAGCCCCCGGGGACAGGGGTGGTCGTACAATGAGCAGTTCTTC. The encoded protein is CASSPRGQGWSYNEQFF.

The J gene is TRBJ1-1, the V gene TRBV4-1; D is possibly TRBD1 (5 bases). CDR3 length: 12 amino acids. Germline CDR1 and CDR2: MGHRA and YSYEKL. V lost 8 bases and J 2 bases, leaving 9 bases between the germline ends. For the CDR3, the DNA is TGCGCCAGCGGGGCAGGCAACACTGAAGCTTTCTTT. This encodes CASGAGNTEAFF.

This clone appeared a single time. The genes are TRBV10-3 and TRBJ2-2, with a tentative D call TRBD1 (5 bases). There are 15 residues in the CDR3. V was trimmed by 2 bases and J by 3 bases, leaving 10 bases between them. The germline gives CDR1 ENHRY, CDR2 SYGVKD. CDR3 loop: CAISESRADTGELFF. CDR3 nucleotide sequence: TGTGCCATCAGTGAGAGCAGGGCCGACACCGGGGAGCTGTTTTTT.

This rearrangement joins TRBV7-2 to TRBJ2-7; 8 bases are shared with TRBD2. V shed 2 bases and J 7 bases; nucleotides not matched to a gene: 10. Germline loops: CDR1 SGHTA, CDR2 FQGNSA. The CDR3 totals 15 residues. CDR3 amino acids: CASSLKGGGRQEQYF. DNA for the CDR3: TGTGCCAGCAGCTTAAAGGGCGGGGGGCGGCAGGAGCAGTACTTC. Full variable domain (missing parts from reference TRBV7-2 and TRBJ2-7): GAGVSQSPSNKVTEKGKDVELRCDPISGHTALYWYRQSLGQGLEFLIYFQGNSAPDKSGLPSDRFSAERTGGSVSTLTIQRTQQEDSAVYLCASSLKGGGRQEQYFGPGTRLTVT.

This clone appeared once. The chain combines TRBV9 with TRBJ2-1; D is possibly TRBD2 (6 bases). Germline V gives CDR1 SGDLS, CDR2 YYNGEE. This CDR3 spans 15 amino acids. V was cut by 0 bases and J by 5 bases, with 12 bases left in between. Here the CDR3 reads CASSVAIGGNNEQFF. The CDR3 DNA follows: TGTGCCAGCAGCGTAGCTATCGGGGGAAACAATGAGCAGTTCTTC.